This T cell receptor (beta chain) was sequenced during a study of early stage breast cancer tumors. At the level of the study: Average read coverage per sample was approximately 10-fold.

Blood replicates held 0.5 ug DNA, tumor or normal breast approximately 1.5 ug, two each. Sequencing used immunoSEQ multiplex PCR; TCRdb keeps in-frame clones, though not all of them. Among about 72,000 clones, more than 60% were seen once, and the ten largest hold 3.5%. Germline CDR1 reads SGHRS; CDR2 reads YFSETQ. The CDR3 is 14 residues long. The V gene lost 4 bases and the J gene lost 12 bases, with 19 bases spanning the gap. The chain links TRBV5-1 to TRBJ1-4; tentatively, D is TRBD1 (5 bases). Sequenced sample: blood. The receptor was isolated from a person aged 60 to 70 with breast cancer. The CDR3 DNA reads TGCGCCAGCAGCCTCGCCGGGACCCTGGGGCAACTGTTTTTT. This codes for CASSLAGTLGQLFF. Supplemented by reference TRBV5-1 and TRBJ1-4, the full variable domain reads KAGVTQTPRYLIKTRGQQVTLSCSPISGHRSVSWYQQTPGQGLQFLFEYFSETQRNKGNFPGRFSGRQFSNSRSEMNVSTLELGDSALYLCASSLAGTLGQLFFGSGTQLSVL.